This is a list of T cell receptor beta chains from one sample in a study of T-cell reconstitution after alpha-beta-depleted transplantation in children. TCRdb analysed the PCR reads with MiXCR anew, one entry per CDR3 protein. In the table there are about 980,000 distinct CDR3 sequences, less than 30% of which are singletons. The specimen comprised PBMCs, mostly from graft donor cells, sampled 360 days after TCRalphabeta/CD19-depleted stem cell transplant. The receptors were gathered from a boy under two years old who had a stem cell transplant for SCID, so the T cells may come from the graft donor. Each CDR3 is given with its conserved first and last residue.

v_gene	CDR3aa
TRBV7-9	CSSSESEKLFF
TRBV27	CASARWTSGGPVSSYNEQFF
TRBV20-1	CSARVGRGGDEKLFF
TRBV28	CASSSPTSGNTGELFF
TRBV11-1	CASSLQGGTTEAFF
TRBV5-1	CASSPGPPGAGSQYF
TRBV25-1	CASSRESGANVLTF
TRBV20-1	CSATSGGEVTDTQYF
TRBV10-3	CAIKDSSGEQYF
TRBV5-1	CASSRLASSSYNEQFF
TRBV29-1	CSAEWRSETQYF
TRBV28	CASSRRGGDTEAFF
TRBV20-1	CSAPKGTANYGYTF
TRBV4-2	CASSQLSEETQYF
TRBV12-3/TRBV12-4	CASSLNFDIYNEQFF
TRBV6-1	CASSARGREAKNIQYF
TRBV28	CASSPAHMGFTDTQYF
TRBV20-1	CSARAGQGARGNQPQHF
TRBV4-1	CASYQPGGRELFF
TRBV29-1	CSVPGRKTGLYYEQYF
TRBV4-2	CASSRTGQGLAKNIQYF
TRBV7-9	CASTAGTLHRQFF
TRBV5-5	CASSTGDVQETQYF
TRBV27	CASSSQRGATTDTQYF
TRBV7-9	CASSTNLAGGLGEQFF
TRBV20-1	CSAMGQGRNEQFF
TRBV18	CASSPNAPGGDEQFF
TRBV12-3/TRBV12-4	CASSLALAVNTGELFF
TRBV24-1	CATSDLPRQGGGETQYF
TRBV12-3/TRBV12-4	CASSQGQPLKGNIQYF
TRBV18	CASSRDSVSNQPQHF
TRBV14	CASSQAGHLNTEAFF
TRBV12-3/TRBV12-4	CASSLSQGWRTDTQYF
TRBV7-2	CASSFRTGGNEQYF
TRBV12-3/TRBV12-4	CASSQAGTGYNTIYF
TRBV20-1	CSIFPDTQYF
TRBV29-1	CSVETGAGANVLTF
TRBV7-9	CASSLMGGVNEQFF
TRBV4-2	CASSPDPGGQPQHF
TRBV20-1	CSARKGLRGTSIFFWNEQFF
TRBV4-1	CASSQGSGRGRTGELFF
TRBV10-1	CASSGSGGAGNEQFF
TRBV20-1	CSARPGLGIGTQYF
TRBV20-1	CSAIQAGGPTDTQYF
TRBV20-1	CSASTYNEQFF
TRBV4-3	CASSQDLGTGGRKLFF